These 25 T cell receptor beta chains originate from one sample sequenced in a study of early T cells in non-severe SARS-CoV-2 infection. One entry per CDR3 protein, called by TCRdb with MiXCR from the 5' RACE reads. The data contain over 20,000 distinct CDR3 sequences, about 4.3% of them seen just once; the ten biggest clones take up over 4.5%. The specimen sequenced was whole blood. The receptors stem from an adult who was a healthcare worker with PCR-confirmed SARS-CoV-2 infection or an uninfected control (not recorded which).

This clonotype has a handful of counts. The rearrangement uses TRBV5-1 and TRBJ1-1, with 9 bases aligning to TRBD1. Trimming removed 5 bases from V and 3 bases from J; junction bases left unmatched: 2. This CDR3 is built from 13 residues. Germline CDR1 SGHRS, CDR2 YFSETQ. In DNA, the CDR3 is TGCGCCAGCAGTTGGGACAGGGACACTGAAGCTTTCTTT. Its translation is CASSWDRDTEAFF.

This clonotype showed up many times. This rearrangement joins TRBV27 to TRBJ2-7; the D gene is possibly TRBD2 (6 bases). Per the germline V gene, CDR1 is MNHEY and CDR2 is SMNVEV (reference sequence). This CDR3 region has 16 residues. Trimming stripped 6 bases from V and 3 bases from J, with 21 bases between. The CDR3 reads CASRQAGTQGLYEQYF. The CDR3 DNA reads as TGTGCCAGCAGGCAAGCCGGGACTCAGGGCCTCTACGAGCAGTACTTC.

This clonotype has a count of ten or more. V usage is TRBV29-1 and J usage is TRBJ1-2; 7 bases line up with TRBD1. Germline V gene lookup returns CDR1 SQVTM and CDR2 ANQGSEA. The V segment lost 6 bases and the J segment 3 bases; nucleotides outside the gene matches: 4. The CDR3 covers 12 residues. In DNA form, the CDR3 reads TGCAGCGTCACCCAGGGGGACTATGGCTACACCTTC. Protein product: CSVTQGDYGYTF.

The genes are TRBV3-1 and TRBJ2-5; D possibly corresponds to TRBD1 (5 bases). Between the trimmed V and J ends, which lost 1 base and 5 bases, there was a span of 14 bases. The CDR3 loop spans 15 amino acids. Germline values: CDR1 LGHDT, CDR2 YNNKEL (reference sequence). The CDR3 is CASSQARVLQETQYF. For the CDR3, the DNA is TGTGCCAGCAGCCAAGCCAGGGTTCTACAGGAGACCCAGTACTTC.

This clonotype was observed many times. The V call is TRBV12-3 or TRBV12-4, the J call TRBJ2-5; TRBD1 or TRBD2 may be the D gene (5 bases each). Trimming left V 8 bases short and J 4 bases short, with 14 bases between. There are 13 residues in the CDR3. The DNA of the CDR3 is TGTGCCAGCGGACAACGGGGCGTAGAGACCCAGTACTTC. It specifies CASGQRGVETQYF.

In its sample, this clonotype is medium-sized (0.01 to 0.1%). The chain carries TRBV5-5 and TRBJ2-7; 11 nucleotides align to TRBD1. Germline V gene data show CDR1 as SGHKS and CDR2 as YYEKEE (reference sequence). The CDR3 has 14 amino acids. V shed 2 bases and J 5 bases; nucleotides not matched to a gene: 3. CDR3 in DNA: TGTGCCAGCAGCTTCGGACAGGGGGCTGACGAGCAGTACTTC. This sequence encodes CASSFGQGADEQYF.

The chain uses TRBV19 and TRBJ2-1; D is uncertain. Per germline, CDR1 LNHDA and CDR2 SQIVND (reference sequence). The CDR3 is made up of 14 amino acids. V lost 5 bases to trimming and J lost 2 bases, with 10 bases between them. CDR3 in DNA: TGTGCCAGTAGTTTGGCAGACGCCTACAATGAGCAGTTCTTC. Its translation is CASSLADAYNEQFF.

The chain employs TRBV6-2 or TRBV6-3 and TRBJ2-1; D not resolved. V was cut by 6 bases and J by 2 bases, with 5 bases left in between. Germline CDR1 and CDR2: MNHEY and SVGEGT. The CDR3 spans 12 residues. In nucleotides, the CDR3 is TGTGCCAGCAGCGGAACCTACAATGAGCAGTTCTTC. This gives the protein CASSGTYNEQFF.

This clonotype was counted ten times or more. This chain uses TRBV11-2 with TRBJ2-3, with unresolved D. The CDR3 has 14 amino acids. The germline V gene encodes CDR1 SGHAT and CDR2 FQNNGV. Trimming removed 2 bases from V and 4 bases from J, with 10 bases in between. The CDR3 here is CASSLLENPDTQYF. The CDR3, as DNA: TGTGCCAGCAGCTTATTAGAAAACCCAGATACGCAGTATTTT. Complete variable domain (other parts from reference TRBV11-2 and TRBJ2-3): EAGVAQSPRYKIIEKRQSVAFWCNPISGHATLYWYQQILGQGPKLLIQFQNNGVVDDSQLPKDRFSAERLKGVDSTLKIQPAKLEDSAVYLCASSLLENPDTQYFGPGTRLTVL.

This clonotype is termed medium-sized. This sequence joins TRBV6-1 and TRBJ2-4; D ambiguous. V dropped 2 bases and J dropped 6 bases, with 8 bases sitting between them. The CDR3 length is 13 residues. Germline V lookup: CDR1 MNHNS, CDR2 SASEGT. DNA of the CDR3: TGTGCCAGCAGTGAATATGTTGGAAACATTCAGTACTTC. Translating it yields CASSEYVGNIQYF.

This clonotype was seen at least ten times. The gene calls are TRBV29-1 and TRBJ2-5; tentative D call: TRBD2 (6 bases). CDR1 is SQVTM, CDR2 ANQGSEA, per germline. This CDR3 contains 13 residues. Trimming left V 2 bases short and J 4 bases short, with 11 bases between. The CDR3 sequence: CSVEKGRGETQYF. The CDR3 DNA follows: TGCAGCGTTGAAAAGGGGCGGGGAGAGACCCAGTACTTC.

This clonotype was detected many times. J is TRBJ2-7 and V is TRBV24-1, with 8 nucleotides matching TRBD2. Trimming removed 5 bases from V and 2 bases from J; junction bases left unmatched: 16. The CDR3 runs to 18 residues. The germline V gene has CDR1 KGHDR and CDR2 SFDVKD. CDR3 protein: CATSADVGGEGEPYEQYF. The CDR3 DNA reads TGTGCCACCAGTGCCGACGTCGGGGGGGAGGGCGAGCCCTACGAGCAGTACTTC.

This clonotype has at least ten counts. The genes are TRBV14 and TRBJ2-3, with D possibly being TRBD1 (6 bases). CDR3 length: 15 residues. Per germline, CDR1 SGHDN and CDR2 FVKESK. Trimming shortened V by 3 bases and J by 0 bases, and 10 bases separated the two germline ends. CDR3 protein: CASSQDRLSTDTQYF. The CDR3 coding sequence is TGTGCCAGCAGCCAGGACAGACTCAGCACAGATACGCAGTATTTT.

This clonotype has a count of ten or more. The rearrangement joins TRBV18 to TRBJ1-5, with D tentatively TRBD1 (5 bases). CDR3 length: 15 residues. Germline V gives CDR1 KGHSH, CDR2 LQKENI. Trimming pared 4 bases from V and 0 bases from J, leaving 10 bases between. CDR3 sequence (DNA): TGTGCCAGCTCACGACAGCCAAATAGCAATCAGCCCCAGCATTTT. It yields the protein CASSRQPNSNQPQHF.

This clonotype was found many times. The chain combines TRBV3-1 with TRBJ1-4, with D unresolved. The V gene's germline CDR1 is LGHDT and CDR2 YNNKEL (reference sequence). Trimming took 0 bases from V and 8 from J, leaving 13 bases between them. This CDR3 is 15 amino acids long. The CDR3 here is CASSQDRQENEKLFF. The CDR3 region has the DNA TGTGCCAGCAGCCAAGATCGACAAGAGAACGAAAAACTGTTTTTT. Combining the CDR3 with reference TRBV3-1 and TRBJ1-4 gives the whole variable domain DTAVSQTPKYLVTQMGNDKSIKCEQNLGHDTMYWYKQDSKKFLKIMFSYNNKELIINETVPNRFSPKSPDKAHLNLHINSLELGDSAVYFCASSQDRQENEKLFFGSGTQLSVL.

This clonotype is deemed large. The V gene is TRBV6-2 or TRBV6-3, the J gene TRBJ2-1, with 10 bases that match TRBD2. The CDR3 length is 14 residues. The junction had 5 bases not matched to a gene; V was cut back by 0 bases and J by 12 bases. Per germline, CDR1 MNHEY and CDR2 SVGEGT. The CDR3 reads CASSYSSASGGQFF. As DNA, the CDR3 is TGTGCCAGCAGTTACTCGAGTGCTAGCGGGGGGCAGTTCTTC.

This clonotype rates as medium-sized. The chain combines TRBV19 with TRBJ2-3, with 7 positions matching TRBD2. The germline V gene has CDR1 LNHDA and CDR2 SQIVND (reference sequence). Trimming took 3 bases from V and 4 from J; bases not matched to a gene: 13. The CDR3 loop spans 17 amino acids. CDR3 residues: CASSIPEDREVADTQYF. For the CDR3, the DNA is TGTGCCAGTAGTATCCCCGAGGATCGGGAGGTGGCAGATACGCAGTATTTT.

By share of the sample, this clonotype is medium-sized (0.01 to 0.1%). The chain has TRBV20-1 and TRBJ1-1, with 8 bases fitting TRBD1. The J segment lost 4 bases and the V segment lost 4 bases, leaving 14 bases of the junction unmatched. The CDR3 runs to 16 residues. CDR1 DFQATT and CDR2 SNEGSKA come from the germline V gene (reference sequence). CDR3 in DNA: TGCAGTGCTAAGGTTGCCGACAGGGGTGATGTCACTGAAGCTTTCTTT. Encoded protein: CSAKVADRGDVTEAFF.

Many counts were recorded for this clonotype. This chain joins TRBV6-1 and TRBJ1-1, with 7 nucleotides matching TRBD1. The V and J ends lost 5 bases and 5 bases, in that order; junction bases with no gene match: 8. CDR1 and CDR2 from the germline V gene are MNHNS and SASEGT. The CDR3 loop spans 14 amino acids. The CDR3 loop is CASSKTGSRTEAFF. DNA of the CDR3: TGTGCCAGCAGTAAGACAGGGAGTAGAACTGAAGCTTTCTTT.

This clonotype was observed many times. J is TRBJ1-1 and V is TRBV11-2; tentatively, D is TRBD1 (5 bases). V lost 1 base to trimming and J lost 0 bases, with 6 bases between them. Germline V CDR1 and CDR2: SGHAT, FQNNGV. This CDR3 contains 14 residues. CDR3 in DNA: TGTGCCAGCAGCTTAGGGGGCGTGAACACTGAAGCTTTCTTT. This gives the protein CASSLGGVNTEAFF.

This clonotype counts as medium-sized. This CDR3 reads CASSLDGHAYNEQFF. The CDR3 DNA is TGCGCCAGCAGCTTGGATGGGCACGCCTACAATGAGCAGTTCTTC. The chain recombines TRBV5-1 with TRBJ2-1, with unresolved D. The CDR3 spans 15 residues. Trimming removed 0 bases from V and 2 bases from J, with 9 bases in between. Germline values: CDR1 SGHRS, CDR2 YFSETQ.

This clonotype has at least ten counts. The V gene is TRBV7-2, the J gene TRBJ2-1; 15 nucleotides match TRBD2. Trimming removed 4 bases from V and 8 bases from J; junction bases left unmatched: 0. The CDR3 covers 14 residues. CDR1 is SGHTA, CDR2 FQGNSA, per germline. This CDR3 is CASSWTSGRDEQFF. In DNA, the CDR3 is TGTGCCAGCAGCTGGACTAGCGGGAGGGATGAGCAGTTCTTC.

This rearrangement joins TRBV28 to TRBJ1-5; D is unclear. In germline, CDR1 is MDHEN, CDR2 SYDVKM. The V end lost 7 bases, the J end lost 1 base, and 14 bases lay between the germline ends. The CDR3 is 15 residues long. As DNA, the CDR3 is TGTGCCAGCACCCTTCTTCTCTGGAGCAATCAGCCCCAGCATTTT. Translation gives CASTLLLWSNQPQHF.

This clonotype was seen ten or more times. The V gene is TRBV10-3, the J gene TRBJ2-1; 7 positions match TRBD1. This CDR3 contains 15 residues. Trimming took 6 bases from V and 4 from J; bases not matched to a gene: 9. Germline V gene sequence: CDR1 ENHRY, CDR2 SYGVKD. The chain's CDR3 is CAISQGTAKYNEQFF. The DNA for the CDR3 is TGTGCCATCAGCCAAGGGACAGCTAAATACAATGAGCAGTTCTTC.

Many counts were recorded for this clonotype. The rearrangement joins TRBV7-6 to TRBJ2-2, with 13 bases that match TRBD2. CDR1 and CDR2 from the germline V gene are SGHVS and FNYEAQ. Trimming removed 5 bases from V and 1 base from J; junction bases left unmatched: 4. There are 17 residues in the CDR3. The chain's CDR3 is CASSPRLAGGNTGELFF. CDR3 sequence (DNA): TGTGCCAGCAGCCCTCGACTAGCGGGGGGGAACACCGGGGAGCTGTTTTTT. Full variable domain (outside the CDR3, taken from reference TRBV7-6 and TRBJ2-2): GAGVSQSPRYKVTKRGQDVALRCDPISGHVSLYWYRQALGQGPEFLTYFNYEAQQDKSGLPNDRFSAERPEGSISTLTIQRTEQRDSAMYRCASSPRLAGGNTGELFFGEGSRLTVL.